This T cell receptor beta chain was identified during a study of T cells after yellow fever vaccination. The TCR cDNA carried a universal primer site and UMIs from 5'RACE template switching. TCRdb re-called the 5' RACE reads through MiXCR, storing one row per CDR3 protein. Found here are 250,000 to 350,000 distinct CDR3 sequences, 6.8% of them singletons; the top ten hold 15% to 20%. Notes on this clonotype: The antigen is undetermined.

Study-wide results and limits: Abundant bulk-population clonotypes could contaminate the FACS-sorted repertoires. Booster sampling recovered most clones from primary vaccination (96% CD4, approximately 90% CD8).

The material was PBMCs, obtained 35 to 50 days after the first yellow fever vaccination. The clonotype originates from a young man who received the YFV17D yellow fever vaccine.

The DNA for the CDR3 is TGTGCCAGGGGGGGAAGATGGGGGCTTCGAACCTACGAGCAGTACTTC. It specifies CARGGRWGLRTYEQYF. The J gene is TRBJ2-7, the V gene TRBV12-3 or TRBV12-4; perhaps D is TRBD1 or TRBD2 (6 bases each). CDR3 size: 16 residues. V was trimmed by 9 bases and J by 2 bases, leaving 23 bases between them.